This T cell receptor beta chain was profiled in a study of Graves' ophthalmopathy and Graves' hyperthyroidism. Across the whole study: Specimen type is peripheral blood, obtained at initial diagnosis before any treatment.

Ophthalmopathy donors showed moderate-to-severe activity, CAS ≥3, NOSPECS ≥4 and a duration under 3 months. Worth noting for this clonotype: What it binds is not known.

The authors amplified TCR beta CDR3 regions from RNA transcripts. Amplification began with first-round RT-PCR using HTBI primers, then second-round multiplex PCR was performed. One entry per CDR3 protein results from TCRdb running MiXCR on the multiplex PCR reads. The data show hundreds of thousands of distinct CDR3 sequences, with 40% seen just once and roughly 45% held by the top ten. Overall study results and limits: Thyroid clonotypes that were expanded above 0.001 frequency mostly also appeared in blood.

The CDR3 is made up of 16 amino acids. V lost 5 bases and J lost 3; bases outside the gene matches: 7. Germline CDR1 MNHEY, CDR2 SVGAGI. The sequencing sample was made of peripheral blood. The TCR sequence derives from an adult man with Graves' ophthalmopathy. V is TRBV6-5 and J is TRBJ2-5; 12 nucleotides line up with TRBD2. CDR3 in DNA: TGTGCCAGCAGTCCCCCGACTAGCGGGGGCGAAGAGACCCAGTACTTC. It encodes CASSPPTSGGEETQYF.